Sequencing of this T cell receptor (beta chain) was carried out in a study of yellow fever vaccine responses in identical twins. MiXCR, run by TCRdb on the RT-PCR reads, gives a single entry per CDR3 protein. The sample holds roughly 6,900 distinct CDR3 sequences; just over 85% are singletons and the top ten take about 1.2%. This CDR3 spans 16 amino acids. Germline-derived CDR1 and CDR2 are LGHNA and YSLEER. The germline V and J ends were trimmed by 0 bases and 4 bases, with 15 bases remaining between them. This clonotype was sampled from a woman under 30 who received the yellow fever vaccine. Source: T cells from blood (PBMCs), unsorted or a sorted subset (not recorded which), taken before or after yellow fever vaccination (not recorded which). This chain uses TRBV4-3 with TRBJ1-2; D is possibly TRBD1 (5 bases). The CDR3: CASSQDPAGPFYGYTF. In DNA form, the CDR3 reads TGCGCCAGCAGCCAAGACCCGGCGGGGCCATTCTATGGCTACACCTTC.